This record covers a single T cell receptor (beta chain). Its antigen is not yet known. No much larger clone exists at a distance of one base, and base qualities are not known. This sample stems from a study of technical replicates of blood from several donors (dated 2017 in TCRdb). The library was generated by the immunoSEQ multiplex PCR assay. The table comes from immuneACCESS by way of TCRdb, which keeps in-frame sequences with V and J called. Part of the clones is missing from these tables; in studies checked, under half for an unresolved V gene and the rest for unknown reasons. For this sample the table gives about 100,000 clones, of which around 95% were detected only once. Of the sample, around 0.21% falls within the top ten clones. After removal of 6 bases from V and 6 bases from J, the junction retains 3 bases not matched to a gene. The germline V gene sets CDR1 to MNHNS and CDR2 to SASEGT. From its cysteine to its phenylalanine, the CDR3 spans 13 amino acids. Left in the record is the CDR3 DNA by itself, 39 bases read in frame from the first base.

The TCR originated in a human donor in good health. Material: T cells isolated from PBMCs. In this chain, TRBV6-1 is recombined with TRBJ2-2, and TRBD2 aligns with 8 junction nucleotides. The DNA sequence is TGTGCCAGCAGAGTAGCGGGGTCCGGGGAGCTGTTTTTT. Its translation reads: CASRVAGSGELFF.